The 8 T cell receptor beta chains listed next were all sequenced from one sample in a study of identical twins. Each CDR3 protein is one row after TCRdb ran MiXCR on the 5' RACE reads. Of around 1.7 million distinct CDR3 sequences listed, 25% to 35% were seen once; the top ten hold about 0.27%. The sample taken for sequencing was cord blood. These receptors all come from a newborn girl in good health.

The table lists this clonotype with a few counts. This chain links TRBV5-1 with TRBJ2-1, with TRBD2 matching 13 bases. There are 14 residues in the CDR3. V trimming: 1 base; J trimming: 14 bases; junction bases outside the gene matches: 6. Germline V gene data show CDR1 as SGHRS and CDR2 as YFSETQ. The CDR3 coding sequence is TGCGCCAGCAGCTTGACTAGCGGGGGGGCTTTAAAGTTCTTC. Protein sequence: CASSLTSGGALKFF.

This clonotype showed up just a few times. This chain links TRBV15 with TRBJ2-4, with D unresolved. V gave up 0 bases and J gave up 7 bases, with 13 bases separating them. There are 15 residues in the CDR3. Looked up from germline, CDR1 is LNHNV and CDR2 is YYDKDF (reference sequence). CDR3 DNA: TGTGCCACCAGCAGAGATCTTTACGGATGGAACATTCAGTACTTC. As protein: CATSRDLYGWNIQYF.

The gene calls are TRBV11-2 and TRBJ1-5; 8 bases are a match to TRBD1. Germline V gene sequence: CDR1 SGHAT, CDR2 FQNNGV. The CDR3 spans 14 residues. With V trimmed by 6 bases and J by 6 bases, 7 bases remained unmatched. This chain's CDR3 is CASSRQGRGQPQHF. DNA of the CDR3: TGTGCCAGCAGTCGACAGGGGAGAGGTCAGCCCCAGCATTTT.

This sequence joins TRBV5-1 and TRBJ2-1; TRBD2 matches 13 bases. CDR3 length: 15 residues. Trimming cost V 0 bases and J 10 bases; bases outside gene matches: 4. Per germline, CDR1 SGHRS and CDR2 YFSETQ. The CDR3 nucleotides are TGCGCCAGCAGCTTGGGGGGACTAGCGGGAAGGGAGCAGTTCTTC. It yields the protein CASSLGGLAGREQFF.

The chain carries TRBV14 and TRBJ2-4; D unclear. Germline V lookup: CDR1 SGHDN, CDR2 FVKESK. The CDR3 contains 12 residues. The V end lost 3 bases, the J end lost 13 bases, and 13 bases lay between the germline ends. The CDR3: CASSHIKETQYF. The CDR3 region has the DNA TGTGCCAGCAGCCACATAAAAGAAACCCAGTACTTC. Full variable domain (rest looked up from reference TRBV14 and TRBJ2-4): EAGVTQFPSHSVIEKGQTVTLRCDPISGHDNLYWYRRVMGKEIKFLLHFVKESKQDESGMPNNRFLAERTGGTYSTLKVQPAELEDSGVYFCASSHIKETQYFGAGTRLSVL.

The sample holds a few counts of this clonotype. This chain links TRBV20-1 with TRBJ2-1; the match to TRBD2 covers 12 bases. This CDR3 comprises 14 residues. Trimming cost V 3 bases and J 7 bases; bases outside gene matches: 4. The germline V gene encodes CDR1 DFQATT and CDR2 SNEGSKA (reference sequence). The CDR3 bases are TGCAGTGCTAGCACTAGCGGGAGGTCTAATGAGCAGTTCTTC. Amino acid sequence: CSASTSGRSNEQFF.

This chain links TRBV6-6 with TRBJ1-2, with TRBD1 identical over 9 bases. The V gene's germline CDR1 is MNHNY and CDR2 SVGAGI (reference sequence). This CDR3 contains 15 residues. V shed 2 bases, J shed 3 bases, and the junction held 4 bases outside the gene matches. The CDR3 loop reads CASSYGQGRHYGYTF. In DNA form, the CDR3 reads TGTGCCAGCAGTTACGGACAGGGGAGACACTATGGCTACACCTTC.

This clonotype appeared a few times. V gene TRBV24-1 combines with J gene TRBJ2-1; the D is unclear. V shed 6 bases and J shed 5 bases, with 13 bases lying between them. The germline V gene encodes CDR1 KGHDR and CDR2 SFDVKD. The CDR3 runs to 14 residues. The CDR3 bases are TGTGCCACCAGTTCGATTAGTGGACACAATGAGCAGTTCTTC. Amino acids: CATSSISGHNEQFF.